This passage covers 13 T cell receptor beta chains from one sample sequenced in a study of T-cell reconstitution after alpha-beta-depleted transplantation in children. Using unique molecular identifiers, the investigators prepared the TCRbeta library. TCRdb re-called the PCR reads with MiXCR, one entry per CDR3 protein. The table lists 120,000 to 150,000 distinct CDR3 sequences, around 9% of them singletons. The material sequenced was PBMCs, mostly from graft donor cells, taken 180 days after TCRalphabeta/CD19-depleted stem cell transplant. These receptors originate from a female patient aged 2-9 years who had a stem cell transplant for congenital amegakaryocytic thrombocytopenia, so the T cells may come from the graft donor.

This clonotype was observed a handful of times. This chain connects TRBV4-1 to TRBJ2-5; 15 bases agree with TRBD2. Germline lookup yields CDR1 MGHRA and CDR2 YSYEKL. Trimming took 4 bases from V and 3 from J; bases not matched to a gene: 3. This CDR3 comprises 16 residues. Here the CDR3 DNA reads TGCGCCAGCAGCCGGACTAGCGGGGGGGCTAAAGAGACCCAGTACTTC. It is translated as CASSRTSGGAKETQYF.

This clonotype occurred a few times. This chain joins TRBV7-9 and TRBJ1-2; D is unresolved. Germline V gives CDR1 SEHNR, CDR2 FQNEAQ (reference sequence). Trimming cost V 9 bases and J 3 bases, with 17 bases left between them. The CDR3 has 14 residues. CDR3 in amino acids: CASLRAAEDYGYTF. The CDR3 region has the DNA TGTGCCAGTTTAAGGGCCGCAGAAGACTATGGCTACACCTTC.

The gene calls are TRBV30 and TRBJ2-7; no firm D call. The germline V gene has CDR1 GTSNPN and CDR2 SVGIG (reference sequence). CDR3 length: 12 amino acids. The V and J ends lost 3 bases and 2 bases respectively, with 8 bases between them. Here the CDR3 DNA reads TGTGCCTGGAGGACTCTTCCCTACGAGCAGTACTTC. It codes for CAWRTLPYEQYF. The variable domain in full, completed from reference TRBV30 and TRBJ2-7, reads SQTIHQWPATLVQPVGSPLSLECTVEGTSNPNLYWYRQAAGRGLQLLFYSVGIGQISSEVPQNLSASRPQDRQFILSSKKLLLSDSGFYLCAWRTLPYEQYFGPGTRLTVT.

Many counts were recorded for this clonotype. This chain links TRBV7-2 with TRBJ2-3, with 7 bases aligning to TRBD2. The CDR3 is 15 amino acids. Germline assignment: CDR1 SGHTA and CDR2 FQGNSA. J was trimmed by 4 bases and V by 0 bases; bases with no gene match: 4. This CDR3 is CASSLAGGPPDTQYF. CDR3 nucleotide sequence: TGTGCCAGCAGCTTAGCGGGAGGGCCCCCAGATACGCAGTATTTT.

This clonotype has a handful of counts. The rearrangement uses TRBV19 and TRBJ1-2; D call uncertain. This CDR3 is built from 17 residues. Looked up from germline, CDR1 is LNHDA and CDR2 is SQIVND (reference sequence). V lost 6 bases to trimming and J lost 5 bases, with 25 bases between them. The CDR3 reads CASRTGDQPLPRYGYTF. CDR3 DNA: TGTGCCAGTAGAACCGGGGATCAACCCCTGCCACGGTATGGCTACACCTTC.

The rearrangement uses TRBV20-1 and TRBJ2-1; weak D call: TRBD1 (5 bases). There are 13 residues in the CDR3. CDR1 and CDR2 from the germline V gene are DFQATT and SNEGSKA (reference sequence). V was shortened by 0 bases and J by 3 bases, with 6 bases between the two germline ends. CDR3 nucleotides: TGCAGTGCTAGAGAGCAGGGCTACAATGAGCAGTTCTTC. This encodes CSAREQGYNEQFF.

This clonotype was recorded at least ten times. This sequence joins TRBV7-6 and TRBJ2-2; a possible D gene is TRBD2 (6 bases). Trimming took 5 bases from V and 10 from J, leaving 26 bases between them. Germline lookup yields CDR1 SGHVS and CDR2 FNYEAQ. This CDR3 has 17 amino acids. The CDR3 here is CASSRQVGGRRSVELFF. CDR3 in DNA: TGTGCCAGCAGCCGTCAGGTTGGGGGGAGGAGATCCGTGGAGCTGTTTTTT.

This clonotype was observed many times. This chain joins TRBV7-2 and TRBJ2-5; 8 bases agree with TRBD1. The trim removed 5 bases at V and 5 bases at J, leaving 7 bases unmatched. Germline V gives CDR1 SGHTA, CDR2 FQGNSA. This CDR3 has 14 amino acids. The CDR3 DNA is TGTGCCAGCAGCCACTGGACAGGGTTGGAGACCCAGTACTTC. Protein sequence: CASSHWTGLETQYF. Drawing the rest from reference TRBV7-2 and TRBJ2-5, the complete variable domain is GAGVSQSPSNKVTEKGKDVELRCDPISGHTALYWYRQSLGQGLEFLIYFQGNSAPDKSGLPSDRFSAERTGGSVSTLTIQRTQQEDSAVYLCASSHWTGLETQYFGPGTRLLVL.

This clonotype was observed at least ten times. V and J are TRBV30 and TRBJ2-5, with a weak D call TRBD1 (6 bases). V was cut by 7 bases and J by 5 bases, with 14 bases left in between. Per the germline V gene, CDR1 is GTSNPN and CDR2 is SVGIG (reference sequence). The CDR3 sequence is 12 residues long. The CDR3 DNA reads as TGTGCCTCAACACAGGGTCTGGAGACCCAGTACTTC. Translating gives CASTQGLETQYF.

As to this clonotype: A clone one base away is much larger, so this may be a read error. The chain is built from TRBV6-2 or TRBV6-3 and TRBJ2-1; tentatively, D is TRBD1 or TRBD2 (5 bases each). Germline V gives CDR1 MNHEY, CDR2 SVGEGT. Trimming shortened V by 6 bases and J by 4 bases, and 13 bases separated the two germline ends. The CDR3 has 14 amino acids. The CDR3, as DNA: TGTGCCAGCAGCGGGATAGGGGAATACAATGAGCAGTTCTTC. Translated: CASSGIGEYNEQFF.

This clonotype has at least ten counts. This chain links TRBV12-3 or TRBV12-4 with TRBJ1-3; D is undetermined. The CDR3 length is 13 residues. Deletions cut 5 bases from V and 2 bases from J, with 7 bases between. CDR3 region: CASSPLPGNTIYF. The CDR3 DNA reads TGTGCCAGCAGTCCTCTTCCTGGAAACACCATATATTTT.

This clonotype was seen ten or more times. V and J are TRBV10-3 and TRBJ2-7, with 12 bases aligning to TRBD2. This CDR3 contains 14 residues. The V segment lost 9 bases and the J segment 3 bases; nucleotides outside the gene matches: 6. Germline V gene sequence: CDR1 ENHRY, CDR2 SYGVKD. In DNA form, the CDR3 reads TGTGCCATACGACTAGCGGGAGACCTCTACGAGCAGTACTTC. As protein: CAIRLAGDLYEQYF.

This clonotype occurred many times. V usage is TRBV19 and J usage is TRBJ2-2; possibly TRBD2 for D (6 bases). V lost 4 bases and J 9 bases, leaving 12 bases between the germline ends. CDR3 length: 13 amino acids. CDR1 is LNHDA and CDR2 is SQIVND in the germline V gene (reference sequence). CDR3 sequence: CASSTRGSRELFF. The DNA for the CDR3 is TGTGCCAGTAGTACCCGGGGGAGCCGGGAGCTGTTTTTT.